The 3 T cell receptor beta chains below were found in one sample sequenced in a study of control samples from healthy donors and cancer patients. Here immunoSEQ multiplex PCR was the method, and the copy in TCRdb shows in-frame clones only, minus some. The profile shows 150,000 to 200,000 clones, around 87% of them singletons. Sequenced input: blood. Receptor source: a woman in her forties or fifties in good health.

The chain joins TRBV5-1 to TRBJ1-6; possible D gene TRBD1, 6 bases. CDR1 is SGHRS and CDR2 is YFSETQ in the germline V gene. CDR3 length: 15 residues. Trimming pared 0 bases from V and 5 bases from J, leaving 9 bases between. CDR3 sequence: CASSLEPGDNSPLHF. The CDR3 region has the DNA TGCGCCAGCAGCTTGGAGCCAGGGGATAATTCACCCCTCCACTTT. Supplemented by reference TRBV5-1 and TRBJ1-6, the full variable domain reads KAGVTQTPRYLIKTRGQQVTLSCSPISGHRSVSWYQQTPGQGLQFLFEYFSETQRNKGNFPGRFSGRQFSNSRSEMNVSTLELGDSALYLCASSLEPGDNSPLHFGNGTRLTVT.

The rearrangement links TRBV7-9 to TRBJ1-2, with 8 bases lining up with TRBD1. CDR1 and CDR2 (germline): SEHNR, FQNEAQ (reference sequence). V lost 1 base, J lost 4 bases, and 5 bases stayed unmatched. This CDR3 region has 15 residues. CDR3 amino acids: CASSLGAGGVYGYTF. The DNA for the CDR3 is TGTGCCAGCAGCTTAGGGGCAGGGGGCGTCTATGGCTACACCTTC.

The gene calls are TRBV9 and TRBJ1-2; 8 bases align to TRBD1. The germline gives CDR1 SGDLS, CDR2 YYNGEE. The CDR3 contains 12 residues. J gave up 4 bases and V 6 bases, and 2 bases lay outside the gene matches. Written as DNA, the CDR3 is TGTGCCAGCAACACAGGGGGCTATGGCTACACCTTC. This translates into CASNTGGYGYTF.